The next 2 T cell receptor beta chains were all read from a single sample in a study of T cells after posttransplantation cyclophosphamide. Busulfan-fludarabine conditioning, marrow transplant, and cyclophosphamide on days +3 and +4 were administered. Clones were sequenced by immunoSEQ multiplex PCR, and TCRdb holds only the in-frame ones, with some missing. The sample includes 8,000 or so clones, 90% of them seen just once. The specimen was CD4+ T cells sorted from blood, collected approximately 45 months after allogeneic stem cell transplant with posttransplant cyclophosphamide. These receptors came from a female patient aged 45-60 years who received an allogeneic stem cell transplant from a related donor, was CMV-positive, and had no GVHD. The graft donor may be the source of some T cells.

J is TRBJ1-5 and V is TRBV5-6; D is uncertain. Trimming pared 4 bases from V and 0 bases from J, leaving 17 bases between. Germline V gene lookup returns CDR1 SGHDT and CDR2 YYEEEE. The CDR3 has 17 amino acids. CDR3 residues: CASSGGGQDNSNQPQHF. CDR3 coding DNA: TGTGCCAGCAGCGGAGGCGGGCAGGATAATAGCAATCAGCCCCAGCATTTT. Drawing the rest from reference TRBV5-6 and TRBJ1-5, the complete variable domain is DAGVTQSPTHLIKTRGQQVTLRCSPKSGHDTVSWYQQALGQGPQFIFQYYEEEERQRGNFPDRFSGHQFPNYSSELNVNALLLGDSALYLCASSGGGQDNSNQPQHFGDGTRLSIL.

The chain links TRBV11-1 to TRBJ2-7; 9 positions match TRBD2. Trimming took 2 bases from V and 3 from J; bases not matched to a gene: 2. This CDR3 has 14 amino acids. CDR1 is SGHAT, CDR2 FQDESV, per germline (reference sequence). CDR3 loop: CASSLMTSGYEQYF. CDR3 nucleotide sequence: TGTGCCAGCAGCTTAATGACTAGCGGCTACGAGCAGTACTTC.